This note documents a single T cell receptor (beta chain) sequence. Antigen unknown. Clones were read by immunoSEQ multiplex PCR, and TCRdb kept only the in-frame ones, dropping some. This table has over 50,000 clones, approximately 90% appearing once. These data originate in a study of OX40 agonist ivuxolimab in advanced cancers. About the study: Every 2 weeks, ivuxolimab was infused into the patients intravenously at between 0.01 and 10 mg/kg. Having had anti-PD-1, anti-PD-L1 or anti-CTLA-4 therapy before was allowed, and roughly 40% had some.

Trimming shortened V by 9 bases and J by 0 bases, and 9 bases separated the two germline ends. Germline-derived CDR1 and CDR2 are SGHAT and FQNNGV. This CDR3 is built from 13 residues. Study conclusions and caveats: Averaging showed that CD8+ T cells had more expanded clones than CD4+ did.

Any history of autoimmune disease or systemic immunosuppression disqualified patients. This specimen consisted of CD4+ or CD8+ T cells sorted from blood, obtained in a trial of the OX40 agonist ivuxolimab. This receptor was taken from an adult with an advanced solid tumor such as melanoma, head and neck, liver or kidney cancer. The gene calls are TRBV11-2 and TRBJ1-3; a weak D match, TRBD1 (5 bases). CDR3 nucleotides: TGTGCCAGTGGGGGATACTCTGGAAACACCATATATTTT. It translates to CASGGYSGNTIYF.